Listed below are T cell receptor beta chains from one sample, sequenced in a study of T-cell memory formation after mild COVID-19. Using its own MiXCR run on the 5' RACE reads, TCRdb lists one record per CDR3 protein. This table holds a few hundred thousand distinct CDR3 sequences, approximately 20% found once. Sequencing was performed on PBMCs or a T cell subset sorted from them (not recorded which). All receptors derive from a man younger than 30 who had mild COVID-19 (a few samples of this study predate the infection). Cell type and time point are not known. Both conserved end residues are part of each CDR3. D genes are given only for firm matches. Clone size is given for some rows only: seen once, a few or many times, or a class if the clone is expanded.

TRBJ2-4 | - | - | TRBV5-1 | TGCGCCAGCAGCTTTGGACATCTTCCGGGACTCCCCGGGTACTTC | CASSFGHLPGLPGYF
TRBJ1-1 | - | - | TRBV24-1 | TGTGCCACCAGTGATTCGTTGAACACTGAAGCTTTCTTT | CATSDSLNTEAFF
TRBJ2-1 | - | few | TRBV4-1 | TGCGCCAGCAGCCAAGATCCCGAGACAGGGCAGTTCTTC | CASSQDPETGQFF
TRBJ1-1 | - | few | TRBV30 | TGTGCCTGGAGTTATCAGGGGTACACTGAAGCTTTCTTT | CAWSYQGYTEAFF
TRBJ2-5 | - | - | TRBV6-2/TRBV6-3 | TGTGCCAGCAGCCAAAACCTCATTGGGACCCAGTACTTC | CASSQNLIGTQYF
TRBJ2-1 | TRBD2 | few | TRBV9 | TGTGCCAGCAGCGGACTAGCGGCGGAATACAATGAGCAGTTCTTC | CASSGLAAEYNEQFF
TRBJ2-1 | - | few | TRBV20-1 | TGCAGTGCTAGAACCGGGGCCGGCCAGTTAGGGAGGCTCAATGAGCAGTTCTTC | CSARTGAGQLGRLNEQFF
TRBJ2-3 | - | few | TRBV7-6 | TGTGCCAGCAGCGACGTCAGGGAACGGACAGATACGCAGTATTTT | CASSDVRERTDTQYF
TRBJ1-1 | - | few | TRBV29-1 | TGCAGCGTTGACTTCACTGAAGCTTTCTTT | CSVDFTEAFF
TRBJ2-3 | TRBD2 | - | TRBV20-1 | TGCAGTGCTAGAGTCCTAGCGGGGGCCACAGATACGCAGTATTTT | CSARVLAGATDTQYF
TRBJ2-1 | TRBD1 | - | TRBV5-1 | TGCGCCAGCCGCGGACAGGGGGCATCTGGTGAGCAGTTCTTC | CASRGQGASGEQFF
TRBJ1-5 | TRBD1 | - | TRBV6-1 | TGTGCCAGCAGCCAGGGGGGGACAGCTCAGCCCCAGCATTTT | CASSQGGTAQPQHF
TRBJ1-1 | - | few | TRBV5-6 | TGTGCCAGCAGCTTGGCGGGGATCGCTTTCTTT | CASSLAGIAFF
TRBJ2-7 | - | few | TRBV18 | TGTGCCAGCTCACTAACCAACTACGAGCAGTACTTC | CASSLTNYEQYF
TRBJ1-2 | TRBD1 | - | TRBV7-9 | TGTGCCAGCAGATATTTGACGGGACAGGTTAACTATGGCTACACCTTC | CASRYLTGQVNYGYTF
TRBJ2-2 | - | few | TRBV7-8 | TGTGCCAGCAGCGCGGGCGCTCCCACCGGGGAGCTGTTTTTT | CASSAGAPTGELFF
TRBJ1-1 | - | few | TRBV4-1 | TGCGCCAGCAGCCGGGTGGACACTGAAGCTTTCTTT | CASSRVDTEAFF
TRBJ1-1 | - | - | TRBV5-1 | TGCGCCAGCAGCGCTCGCGGGGGGGACACTGAAGCTTTCTTT | CASSARGGDTEAFF
TRBJ1-1 | TRBD1 | few | TRBV7-2 | TGTGCCAGCAGCTACAGGGGGAGTACTGAAGCTTTCTTT | CASSYRGSTEAFF
TRBJ1-1 | - | many | TRBV7-3 | TGCGCCAGCAGCTTGACAGGGAACACTGAAGCTTTCTTT | CASSLTGNTEAFF
TRBJ2-5 | - | many | TRBV7-9 | TGTGCCAGCAGTTATCGGGACGCATCGGAAGAGACCCAGTACTTC | CASSYRDASEETQYF
TRBJ2-7 | - | - | TRBV12-3/TRBV12-4 | TGTGCCAGCAGTTTAGCGATTTACGACGAGCAGTACTTC | CASSLAIYDEQYF
TRBJ1-2 | - | - | TRBV5-6 | TGTGCCAGCAGCTTAGACTTGCGAAACTATGGCTACACCTTC | CASSLDLRNYGYTF
TRBJ1-1 | TRBD1 | - | TRBV4-2 | TGTGCCAGCAGCCGCGCAGGGGGAATGGGGACTGAAGCTTTCTTT | CASSRAGGMGTEAFF
TRBJ2-6 | - | many | TRBV4-3 | TGCGCCAGCAGTGGAGGGGCAGGGGTTGCTGGGGCCAACGTCCTGACTTTC | CASSGGAGVAGANVLTF
TRBJ2-5 | - | few | TRBV7-2 | TGTGCCAGCAGCTTATTCCAAAGAGAGACCCAGTACTTC | CASSLFQRETQYF
TRBJ2-6 | - | many | TRBV10-3 | TGTGCCATCAGTGAGTCGAAGTCGCCAGGCCCCTCGGACGTCCTGACTTTC | CAISESKSPGPSDVLTF
TRBJ2-1 | - | - | TRBV5-5 | TGTGCCAGCAGCTTTGGCCGGGACACCTCCTACAATGAGCAGTTCTTC | CASSFGRDTSYNEQFF
TRBJ1-4 | - | few | TRBV7-2 | TGTGCCAGCAGCTCCAGCTCCGGGACACATGAAAAACTGTTTTTT | CASSSSSGTHEKLFF
TRBJ1-2 | - | few | TRBV18 | TGTGCCAGCTCACCCGCAGACTATGGCTACACCTTC | CASSPADYGYTF
TRBJ2-1 | - | - | TRBV6-2/TRBV6-3 | TGTGCCAGCAGTAGACCTTACAATGAGCAGTTCTTC | CASSRPYNEQFF
TRBJ2-1 | - | - | TRBV20-1 | TGCAGTGCTAGAGAGGATGGGGAGCAGTTCTTC | CSAREDGEQFF
TRBJ2-3 | - | - | TRBV4-3 | TGCGCCAGCAGCCAAGCCGGGGCGGGGGCCCCAGATACGCAGTATTTT | CASSQAGAGAPDTQYF
TRBJ2-2 | TRBD2 | - | TRBV7-6 | TGTGCCAGCAGCGAAACCGGGACTAGGGACACCGGGGAGCTGTTTTTT | CASSETGTRDTGELFF
TRBJ2-3 | - | - | TRBV7-2 | TGTGCCAGCAGCTACCGGGTGGCGGATACGCAGTATTTT | CASSYRVADTQYF
TRBJ2-3 | - | - | TRBV7-8 | TGTGCCAGCAGCCTACGCCGGCCGAGAACAGGGTCAGATACGCAGTATTTT | CASSLRRPRTGSDTQYF
TRBJ2-2 | TRBD1 | - | TRBV7-2 | TGTGCCAGCAGCGTGTTACAGGGGGCGCTTCGGACCGGGGAGCTGTTTTTT | CASSVLQGALRTGELFF
TRBJ1-6 | - | - | TRBV4-1 | TGCGCCAGCAGCCAAGGTACACCGAGGTCAGGGACTAATAATTCACCCCTCCACTTT | CASSQGTPRSGTNNSPLHF
TRBJ1-5 | - | many | TRBV7-6 | TGTGCCAGCAGCCTGGGTCAGGGTCAGCCCCAGCATTTT | CASSLGQGQPQHF
TRBJ2-7 | TRBD1 | - | TRBV7-2 | TGTGCCAGCAGTAGGGACAGGGTCTTCGAGCAGTACTTC | CASSRDRVFEQYF
TRBJ1-2 | - | few | TRBV7-9 | TGTGCCAGCAGCTTTACCTTGCGATACTATGGCTACACCTTC | CASSFTLRYYGYTF
TRBJ2-1 | - | few | TRBV18 | TGTGCCAGCTCATTTACCAGCTCCTACAATGAGCAGTTCTTC | CASSFTSSYNEQFF
TRBJ2-1 | - | - | TRBV25-1 | TGTGCCAGCAGTGTGGGGGGAAGCTACAATGAGCAGTTCTTC | CASSVGGSYNEQFF
TRBJ2-1 | - | - | TRBV4-2 | TGTGCCAGCAGCCCCTCGACAGCATACAATGAGCAGTTCTTC | CASSPSTAYNEQFF
TRBJ1-2 | TRBD1 | few | TRBV9 | TGTGCCAGTACCTTGGCAGGGGGAAGTAACTATGGCTACACCTTC | CASTLAGGSNYGYTF
TRBJ2-1 | - | - | TRBV24-1 | TGTGCCACATTTTCACAGGGCATCCGCTCCTACAATGAGCAGTTCTTC | CATFSQGIRSYNEQFF
TRBJ1-2 | TRBD1 | - | TRBV29-1 | TGCAGCGTTACCCAGGGGGAGGGTAACTATGGCTACACCTTC | CSVTQGEGNYGYTF
TRBJ1-2 | TRBD1 | - | TRBV6-5 | TGTGCCAGCAGTTACCGGGCCGCAGGGGGTACTTTCTATGGCTACACCTTC | CASSYRAAGGTFYGYTF
TRBJ2-3 | TRBD1 | - | TRBV7-8 | TGTGCCAGCAGACCGGACAGGGGGCAGGCTGATACGCAGTATTTT | CASRPDRGQADTQYF
TRBJ2-1 | - | few | TRBV11-2 | TGTGCCAGCAGCTGGGGGTCGGATGAGCAGTTCTTC | CASSWGSDEQFF
TRBJ2-1 | - | few | TRBV5-5 | TGTGCCAGCAGGCCAAAGGCCTACAATGAGCAGTTCTTC | CASRPKAYNEQFF
TRBJ2-5 | - | few | TRBV20-1 | TGCAGTGCTCCCGGCGCGGGGGCAGAGACCCAGTACTTC | CSAPGAGAETQYF
TRBJ2-5 | - | - | TRBV6-1 | TGTGCCAGCAGTGATTATCGGGGCCGAATTGTCGGGACCCAGTACTTC | CASSDYRGRIVGTQYF
TRBJ1-2 | - | - | TRBV12-3/TRBV12-4 | TGTGCCAGCATCCCTGGACCCGCTAACTATGGCTACACCTTC | CASIPGPANYGYTF
TRBJ2-3 | TRBD2 | few | TRBV7-9 | TGTGCCAGCAGCTTAGGTGCGGCGGGGGGGCCCGCAGATACGCAGTATTTT | CASSLGAAGGPADTQYF
TRBJ2-1 | TRBD2 | many | TRBV6-4 | TGTGCCAGCAGTGACTCCGCTGGCGGGGGAAACAATGAGCAGTTCTTC | CASSDSAGGGNNEQFF
TRBJ1-2 | TRBD1 | - | TRBV29-1 | TGCAGCGCACGACAGGGGGACGGCTACACCTTC | CSARQGDGYTF
TRBJ2-1 | - | - | TRBV7-9 | TGTGCCAGCAGTTTCGCAGGCTGGCTCAATGAGCAGTTCTTC | CASSFAGWLNEQFF
TRBJ2-1 | - | many | TRBV4-3 | TGCGCCAGCAGCCAAGGGGCAGGGGTCTACAATGAGCAGTTCTTC | CASSQGAGVYNEQFF
TRBJ2-1 | TRBD2 | - | TRBV2 | TGTGCCAGCAGAAGCGGGGGGGCGGATGAGCAGTTCTTC | CASRSGGADEQFF